This TCR beta chain was recovered during a study of vaccination and CD4 T cells after COVID-19. About the study: Post-COVID samples had a sampling time that fell a median approximately 93 days after diagnosis (range 35 to 161). Stimulation of the cells used overlapping spike peptide pools from SARS-CoV-2 and from the common cold coronaviruses HCoV-NL63, HCoV-OC43 and HCoV-229E.

Study findings and constraints: Among convalescent patients, a median roughly 86% of reactive clones emerged only after vaccination.

Treatment noted: approximately nine-day PBMC culture with coronavirus spike peptide pools or control peptides (ViraFEST assay). Germline loops: CDR1 SGHTA, CDR2 FQGNSA. Trimming left V 10 bases short and J 2 bases short, with 11 bases between. CDR3 length: 12 residues. As regards this clonotype: Its antigen is unidentified.

An Oncomine TCR Beta short-read assay was used to sequence the DNA from cultured CD4+ T cells. MiXCR was run by TCRdb on the PCR reads, yielding one entry per CDR3 protein. The sample yields about 18,000 distinct CDR3 sequences, 70% seen once. This chain uses TRBV7-2 with TRBJ1-2; weak D call: TRBD1 (6 bases). Sample: CD4+ T cells from blood, cultured in vitro. This receptor was identified in a human donor who had recovered from COVID-19. The CDR3 spells CANQQGNYGYTF. CDR3 DNA sequence: TGTGCCAACCAACAGGGAAACTATGGCTACACCTTC.